This T cell receptor beta chain derives from a study of cytomegalovirus exposure and HLA in healthy donors. Whole-study findings and limits: Specificity of three CMV-associated chains for CMV antigens was verified in vitro.

This PCR relied on a set of 60 Vbeta primers and 13 Jbeta primers. The protocol was immunoSEQ multiplex PCR, while the TCRdb copy is restricted to in-frame clones and leaves out a portion. The sample has 50,000 to 60,000 clones; approximately 80% are singletons. The CDR3 spans 15 residues. Trimming cost V 3 bases and J 2 bases, with 13 bases left between them. Germline V gene lookup returns CDR1 MNHEY and CDR2 SMNVEV (reference sequence). As regards this clone: Its antigen is still unknown.

The TCR comes from a female donor in good health and CMV-seronegative. The specimen sequenced was PBMCs. The chain links TRBV27 to TRBJ1-2, with D tentatively TRBD1 (5 bases). The CDR3 sequence is CASSFKGAGNYGYTF. For the CDR3, the DNA is TGTGCCAGCAGTTTCAAAGGGGCAGGGAACTATGGCTACACCTTC.